This T cell receptor beta chain was recovered during a study of post-analysis software for immune sequencing data (dated by TCRdb to between 2014 and 2017). About the study as a whole: Disease courses on record covered relapsing-remitting, secondary progressive and progressive-relapsing multiple sclerosis, though some patients had no subtype annotation. Patient repertoires were compared against around 10 previously published healthy control repertoires from donors aged about 6 to 28 years. A subset of samples was prepared in parallel using single-end sample barcoding, then pooled and co-amplified after Illumina adapter ligation.

TCR beta repertoires were profiled from peripheral blood of some 13 young patients with multiple sclerosis to demonstrate the VDJtools post-analysis software. Multiple sclerosis patients were children and adolescents aged about 6 to 16 years. The protocol used for the library was PCR. For sequencing, an Illumina HiSeq 2500 was employed. Unique molecular identifiers were incorporated into TCR beta cDNA libraries to reduce PCR and sequencing biases. Per 1 to 10 million input T cells, roughly 0.5 million cDNA molecules were obtained, such that each molecule approximated one T cell. The patient libraries were prepared and sequenced using the same protocol as the earlier healthy control dataset. Samples belonging to the same batch were prepared together, multiplexed and sequenced on a shared HiSeq lane. In the source study's methods: MIGEC was used to process the raw barcoded reads, and molecular identifier groups with only a single read were discarded before consensus assembly and CDR3 extraction. VDJtools was used for post-analysis of the clonotype tables, and diversity was normalized by down-sampling every dataset to the size of the smallest sample. Repertoire overlap clustering matched CDR3 amino acid but not nucleotide sequences to correct batch-related cross-sample contamination. Through fastp at Q25 and MiXCR, TCRdb rebuilt clones from the public reads, retaining in-frame beta chains. CDR3 protein sequences are deduplicated, and each keeps its most common genes and DNA. Here the V and J calls rest on TCRdb's processing, not on the authors' analysis. The sample table records roughly 650,000 distinct CDR3 sequences; about 60% of these occur just once. In total, the top ten clones hold around 11% of the sample.

Overall study results and their limits: Strong co-clustering of samples prepared in the same batch was shown by direct clustering with F measure, prompting a batch-effect correction. Normalized Chao1 diversity was significantly lower in multiple sclerosis patients than controls, suggesting substantial peripheral T-cell clonal expansion. The control group was slightly older than the multiple sclerosis patient group. Significantly higher frequencies in patients than in controls were found for about five TRBV segments, including TRBV5-6, TRBV5-1 and TRBV20-1.

From the germline V gene, CDR1 is ENHRY and CDR2 is SYGVKD. The CDR3 measures 13 amino acids from cysteine to phenylalanine. CDR3 DNA only is kept here, 39 bases in frame from base 1. V and J are trimmed by 6 bases and 5 bases, and the gene matches miss 6 bases of the junction. This clonotype has just a few counts. Which antigen it targets is not known. Within one base of it there is no much larger clone, and no base qualities were kept. Recombination linked TRBV10-3 to TRBJ2-5, with 7 central nucleotides matching TRBD2. The sequence derives from a girl aged 2 to 10 with multiple sclerosis. Sequencing was performed on blood. In nucleotide form, the sequence is TGTGCCATCAGGCTAGCGGAGGGCGAGACCCAGTACTTC. Its protein reads: CAIRLAEGETQYF.